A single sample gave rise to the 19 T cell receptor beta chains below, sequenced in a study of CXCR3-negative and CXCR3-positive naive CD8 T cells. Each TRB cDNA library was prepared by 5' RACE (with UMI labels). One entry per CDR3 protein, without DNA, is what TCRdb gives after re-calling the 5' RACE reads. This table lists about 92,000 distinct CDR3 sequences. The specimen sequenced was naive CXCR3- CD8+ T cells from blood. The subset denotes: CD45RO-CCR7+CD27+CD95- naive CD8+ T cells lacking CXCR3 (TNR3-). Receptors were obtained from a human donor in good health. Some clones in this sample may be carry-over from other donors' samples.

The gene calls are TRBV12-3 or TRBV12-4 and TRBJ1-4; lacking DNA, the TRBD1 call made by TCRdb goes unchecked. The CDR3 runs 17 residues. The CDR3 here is CASSSGQLAATNEKLFF.

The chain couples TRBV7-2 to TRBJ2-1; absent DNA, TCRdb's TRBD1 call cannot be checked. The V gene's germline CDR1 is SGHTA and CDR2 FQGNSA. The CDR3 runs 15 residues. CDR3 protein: CASSFTGGGYNEQFF.

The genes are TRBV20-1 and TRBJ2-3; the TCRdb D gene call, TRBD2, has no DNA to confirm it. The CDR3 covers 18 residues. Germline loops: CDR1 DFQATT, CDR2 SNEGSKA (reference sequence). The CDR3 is CSATIKGLAGPHTDTQYF.

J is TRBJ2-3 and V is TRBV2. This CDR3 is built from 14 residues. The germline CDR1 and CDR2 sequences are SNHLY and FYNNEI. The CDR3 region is CASSEDPSTDTQYF.

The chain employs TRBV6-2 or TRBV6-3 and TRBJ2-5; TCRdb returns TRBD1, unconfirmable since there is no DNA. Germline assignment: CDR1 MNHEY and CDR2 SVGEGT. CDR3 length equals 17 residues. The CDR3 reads CASSAPGHLVRRETQYF.

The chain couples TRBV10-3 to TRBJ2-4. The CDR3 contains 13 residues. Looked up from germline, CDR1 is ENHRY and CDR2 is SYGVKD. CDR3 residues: CAISGDTENIQYF.

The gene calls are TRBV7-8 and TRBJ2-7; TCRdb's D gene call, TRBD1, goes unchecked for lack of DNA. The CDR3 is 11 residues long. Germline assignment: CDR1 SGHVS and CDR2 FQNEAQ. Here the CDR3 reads CASSTRGEQYF.

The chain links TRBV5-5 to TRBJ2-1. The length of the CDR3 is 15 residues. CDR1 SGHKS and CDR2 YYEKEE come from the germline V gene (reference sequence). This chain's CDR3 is CASSFDQLPDNEQFF.

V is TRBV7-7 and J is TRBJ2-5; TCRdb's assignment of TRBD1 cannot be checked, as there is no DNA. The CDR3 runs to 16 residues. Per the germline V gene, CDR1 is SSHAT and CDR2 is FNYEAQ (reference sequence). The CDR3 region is CASSLNHPDGQETQYF.

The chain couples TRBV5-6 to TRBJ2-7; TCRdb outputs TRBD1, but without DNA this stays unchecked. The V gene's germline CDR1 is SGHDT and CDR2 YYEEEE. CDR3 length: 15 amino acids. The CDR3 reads CASSLAGTGRDEQYF. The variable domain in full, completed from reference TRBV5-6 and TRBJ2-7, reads DAGVTQSPTHLIKTRGQQVTLRCSPKSGHDTVSWYQQALGQGPQFIFQYYEEEERQRGNFPDRFSGHQFPNYSSELNVNALLLGDSALYLCASSLAGTGRDEQYFGPGTRLTVT.

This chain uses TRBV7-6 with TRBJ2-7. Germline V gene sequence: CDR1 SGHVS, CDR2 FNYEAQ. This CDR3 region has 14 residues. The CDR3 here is CASSLEDGAYEQYF.

CDR3 loop: CASSYTTASEQFF. V is TRBV5-1 and J is TRBJ2-1. Germline CDR1 is SGHRS and CDR2 is YFSETQ. There are 13 residues in the CDR3. The complete variable domain, with remaining parts taken from reference TRBV5-1 and TRBJ2-1, reads KAGVTQTPRYLIKTRGQQVTLSCSPISGHRSVSWYQQTPGQGLQFLFEYFSETQRNKGNFPGRFSGRQFSNSRSEMNVSTLELGDSALYLCASSYTTASEQFFGPGTRLTVL.

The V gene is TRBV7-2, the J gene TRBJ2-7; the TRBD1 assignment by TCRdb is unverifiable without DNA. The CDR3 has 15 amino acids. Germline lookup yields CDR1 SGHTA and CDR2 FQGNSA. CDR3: CASTSSGAWSYEQYF. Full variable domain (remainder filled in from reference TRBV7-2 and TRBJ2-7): GAGVSQSPSNKVTEKGKDVELRCDPISGHTALYWYRQSLGQGLEFLIYFQGNSAPDKSGLPSDRFSAERTGGSVSTLTIQRTQQEDSAVYLCASTSSGAWSYEQYFGPGTRLTVT.

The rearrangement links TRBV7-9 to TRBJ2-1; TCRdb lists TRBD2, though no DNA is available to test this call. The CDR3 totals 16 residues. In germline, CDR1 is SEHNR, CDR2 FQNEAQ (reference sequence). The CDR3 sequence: CASSLLLGGDSDEQFF. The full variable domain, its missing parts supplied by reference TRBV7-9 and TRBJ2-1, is DTGVSQNPRHKITKRGQNVTFRCDPISEHNRLYWYRQTLGQGPEFLTYFQNEAQLEKSRLLSDRFSAERPKGSFSTLEIQRTEQGDSAMYLCASSLLLGGDSDEQFFGPGTRLTVL.

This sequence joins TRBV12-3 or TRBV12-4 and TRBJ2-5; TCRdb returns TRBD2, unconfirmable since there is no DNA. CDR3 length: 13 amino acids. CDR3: CASSPGLAETQYF.

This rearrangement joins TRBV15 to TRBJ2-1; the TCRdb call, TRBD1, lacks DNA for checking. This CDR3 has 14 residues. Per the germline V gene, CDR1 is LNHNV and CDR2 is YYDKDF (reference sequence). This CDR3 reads CATSRVSGDNEQFF. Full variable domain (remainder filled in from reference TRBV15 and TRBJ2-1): DAMVIQNPRYQVTQFGKPVTLSCSQTLNHNVMYWYQQKSSQAPKLLFHYYDKDFNNEADTPDNFQSRRPNTSFCFLDIRSPGLGDTAMYLCATSRVSGDNEQFFGPGTRLTVL.

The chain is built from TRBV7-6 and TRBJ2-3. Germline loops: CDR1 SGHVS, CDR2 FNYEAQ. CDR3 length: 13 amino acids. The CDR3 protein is CASSQDSTDTQYF.

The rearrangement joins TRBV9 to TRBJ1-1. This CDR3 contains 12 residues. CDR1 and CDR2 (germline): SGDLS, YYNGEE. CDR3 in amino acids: CASSVGGAEAFF.

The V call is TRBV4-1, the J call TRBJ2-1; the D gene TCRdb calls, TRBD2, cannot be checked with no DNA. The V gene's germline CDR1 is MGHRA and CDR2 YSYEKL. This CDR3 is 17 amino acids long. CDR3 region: CASSQERASGTYNEQFF.